This is a list of T cell receptor beta chains from one sample in a study of molecular identifiers for immune sequencing clone quantification. TCRdb redid the calling of the PCR reads with MiXCR, one entry per CDR3 protein. The data contain about 640,000 distinct CDR3 sequences, 15% to 20% of them singletons. Specimen: naive CD8+ T cells from blood, with Jurkat cell RNA spiked in. Receptor source: a human donor in good health. Some libraries in this study had Jurkat cell RNA spiked in. Both conserved end residues are part of each CDR3. The D gene is left open where the match is weak. The size of a clone is reported for some rows only, either as once, few or many, or as a class for expanded clones.

TRBV4-1	TRBJ1-6	-	-	TGCGCCAGCAGCCAAGACCCACAGGGTGTTAGGAATTCACCCCTCCACTTT	CASSQDPQGVRNSPLHF
TRBV19	TRBJ2-1	-	few	TGTGCCAGTAGTAATGGACTGGGTTTACGTAACGAGCAGTTCTTC	CASSNGLGLRNEQFF
TRBV29-1	TRBJ2-1	TRBD2	many	TGCAGCCTTAGCGGGACTAGCGAGATATACAATGAGCAGTTCTTC	CSLSGTSEIYNEQFF
TRBV30	TRBJ2-7	TRBD2	few	TGTGCCTGGAACCAGCGGGGCACCTACGAGCAGTGCTTC	CAWNQRGTYEQCF
TRBV13	TRBJ2-7	TRBD2	-	TGTGCCAGCAGCTTAGAGCCTAGCGGCACCTACGAGCAGTACTTC	CASSLEPSGTYEQYF
TRBV3-2	TRBJ2-7	-	-	TGTGCCAGCAGCCATTTTCCCCCGGGACGGGGAACCTACGAGCAGTACTTC	CASSHFPPGRGTYEQYF
TRBV11-2	TRBJ1-5	-	-	TGTGCCAGCAGCTTAGGATCGGGTTATAGCAATCAGTCCCAGCATTTT	CASSLGSGYSNQSQHF
TRBV6-1	TRBJ2-7	-	few	TGTGCCATCCAATCCCAGGGGACCTACGAGCAGTACTTC	CAIQSQGTYEQYF
TRBV11-2	TRBJ1-2	-	once	TGTGCCAGCAGCTTAAACACAGGATTCCATGGCTACACCTTC	CASSLNTGFHGYTF
TRBV9	TRBJ1-5	-	many	TGTGCCAGCAGCGCATGGGGGGGCAGCAATCAGCCCCAGCATTTT	CASSAWGGSNQPQHF
TRBV12-2	TRBJ1-4	-	-	TGTGCAAGTCGCCCGGGGGTGGTTATGCGGAAACTGTTTTTT	CASRPGVVMRKLFF
TRBV11-2	TRBJ2-7	TRBD1	few	TGTGCCAGCAGCTTTGGGACAGACAACGAGCAGTACTTC	CASSFGTDNEQYF
TRBV19	TRBJ2-1	TRBD2	few	TGTGCCAGTAGAAATCGACTAGCGGGACCCGCCTACAATGAGCAGTTCTTC	CASRNRLAGPAYNEQFF
TRBV6-5	TRBJ1-3	-	many	TGTGCCGCGGGGGCAGGCCTCTCTGGAAACACCATATATTTT	CAAGAGLSGNTIYF
TRBV10-2	TRBJ2-7	-	many	TGCGCCAGCAGTGAGTCTGGGCCCCAGGCCTACGAGCAGTACTTC	CASSESGPQAYEQYF
TRBV12-5	TRBJ2-4	-	many	TGTGCTAGTGGTTTGGTAACAGGGATGGAGGACATTCAGTACTTC	CASGLVTGMEDIQYF
TRBV6-2/TRBV6-3	TRBJ2-2	TRBD1	many	TGTGCCAGCAGTGACAGGGGAGATCTGACCGGGGAGCTGTTTTTT	CASSDRGDLTGELFF
TRBV7-9	TRBJ2-3	-	many	TGTGCCAGCAGTCACCCGGGGGGCCCAGATACGCAGTATTTT	CASSHPGGPDTQYF
TRBV6-2/TRBV6-3	TRBJ2-3	TRBD1	-	TGTGCCAGCAGTTGGGACAGGGTGAGGGCAGATACGCAGTATTTT	CASSWDRVRADTQYF
TRBV29-1	TRBJ2-2	-	once	TGCAGCGTTCAGGGGCCGGACACCGGGGGGCTGCTTTTT	CSVQGPDTGGLLF
TRBV12-3/TRBV12-4	TRBJ2-5	TRBD1	many	TGTGCCAGCAGTTCCTCGGGACAGGGGGGTTGGTACTTC	CASSSSGQGGWYF
TRBV24-1	TRBJ2-1	-	-	TGTGCCACCAGTGATTTGGCAGACAGTGAGCAGTTCTTC	CATSDLADSEQFF
TRBV2	TRBJ1-2	-	few	TGTGCCAGCAGATGGACAGAGAACTATGGCTACACCTTC	CASRWTENYGYTF
TRBV27	TRBJ2-2	-	once	TGTGCCAGCAGCCACCTAAGCACCGGGGAGCTGTTTTTT	CASSHLSTGELFF
TRBV2	TRBJ2-7	-	-	TGTGCCAGCATTCCCAGGGGCCTCTACGAGCAGTACTTC	CASIPRGLYEQYF
TRBV28	TRBJ1-1	-	many	TGTGCCAGCACCCCCCCCGGAAGGAGGTTAAACACTGAAGCTTTCTTT	CASTPPGRRLNTEAFF
TRBV2	TRBJ2-2	TRBD2	few	TGTGCCAGCAGTGACGGGACTAGCGGGATAAACACCGGGGAGCTGTTTTTT	CASSDGTSGINTGELFF
TRBV19	TRBJ1-5	-	-	TGTGCCAGTAGTTGGACGGTAGCGGGTCAGCCCCAGCATTTT	CASSWTVAGQPQHF
TRBV5-6	TRBJ2-2	-	many	TGTGCCAGCAGCTTAGAACTCGGGGAGCTGTTTTTT	CASSLELGELFF
TRBV7-9	TRBJ1-4	-	-	TGTGCCAGCAGCTTAGGGGAGACTGAAAAACTGTTTTTT	CASSLGETEKLFF
TRBV30	TRBJ2-3	TRBD2	many	TGTGCCTGGAGTGCACTAGCGGGGACCCCCACAGATACGCAGTATTTT	CAWSALAGTPTDTQYF
TRBV28	TRBJ1-1	-	few	TGTGCCAGCACCGTCGGAGAGAACACTGAAGCTTTCTTT	CASTVGENTEAFF
TRBV7-2	TRBJ2-7	-	few	TGTGCCAGCAGCTTAGGTGGAGGGCCGGGCTACGAGCAGTACTTC	CASSLGGGPGYEQYF
TRBV2	TRBJ2-3	-	many	TGTGCCAGCAGCGAGAGGGGGGCAGATACGCAGTATTTT	CASSERGADTQYF
TRBV15	TRBJ2-1	-	few	TGTGCCACCACCAGAGTGGGGGGAGAACACAATGAGCAGTTCTTC	CATTRVGGEHNEQFF
TRBV18	TRBJ2-7	-	few	TGTGCCAGCTCACCGGTCGGCATCGGCGAGCAGTACTTC	CASSPVGIGEQYF
TRBV20-1	TRBJ1-2	-	many	TGCAGTGCTAGAGAGAACAGGGCGCCCCCTAACTATGGCTACACCTTC	CSARENRAPPNYGYTF
TRBV7-9	TRBJ1-1	-	many	TGTGCCAGCAGCTTCCCTGGGAATGAAGCTTTCTTT	CASSFPGNEAFF
TRBV7-7	TRBJ2-2	-	many	TGTGCCAGCAGCCCCCCGGGACTCACCGGGGAGCTGTTTTTT	CASSPPGLTGELFF
TRBV7-9	TRBJ2-2	TRBD2	-	TGTGCCAACAGCCCCCGACTAGCGGGAGGGCCCTGGGAGCCGTTTTTT	CANSPRLAGGPWEPFF
TRBV6-5	TRBJ1-5	-	-	TGTGCCAGCAGACCCTTCTACAGGGGCAATCAGCCCCAGCATTTT	CASRPFYRGNQPQHF
TRBV14	TRBJ2-3	-	many	TGTGCCAGCAGCAAGGGGGGTCTCGCGGACTACACAGATACGCAGTATTTT	CASSKGGLADYTDTQYF
TRBV14	TRBJ2-7	TRBD2	many	TGTGCCAGCAGCCAAGATGGTTACGCTAGCGGAGGCTTTCAGAGGATGTTCTACGAGCAGTACTTC	CASSQDGYASGGFQRMFYEQYF
TRBV28	TRBJ2-7	-	once	TGTGCCAGCAGGCGGTCTTGGGGGACTGGGTCCTACGAGCAGTACTTC	CASRRSWGTGSYEQYF
TRBV7-2	TRBJ2-4	-	many	TGTGCCAGTTCCGGGACGGAAGATCTAGCCAAAAACATTCAGTACTTC	CASSGTEDLAKNIQYF
TRBV12-3/TRBV12-4	TRBJ1-2	TRBD1	-	TGTGCCAGCAGTTTGGGGGACAGGTCTAACTATGGCTACACCTTC	CASSLGDRSNYGYTF
TRBV20-1	TRBJ1-4	-	many	TGCAGTGCTAGAGATCAGGAGGCTGTAGTAACTAATGAAAAACTGTTTTTT	CSARDQEAVVTNEKLFF
TRBV30	TRBJ2-7	-	many	TGTGCCTGGAGTACAGCTAGCGCATACTACGAGCAGTACTTC	CAWSTASAYYEQYF
TRBV18	TRBJ2-1	TRBD2	few	TGTGCCAGCTCACCACCGTCAGCGGGGGGGAAGCAGTTCTTC	CASSPPSAGGKQFF
TRBV4-3	TRBJ2-2	-	many	TGCGCCAGCAGCCAAGATGGTAAAACCGGGGAGCTGTTTTTT	CASSQDGKTGELFF
TRBV6-1	TRBJ2-3	-	-	TGTGCCAACAGTGAAGTGAGCGGGCACATCACAGATACGCAGTATTTT	CANSEVSGHITDTQYF